The 26 T cell receptor beta chains below were found in one sample sequenced in a study of patients and donors after allogeneic stem cell transplantation. TCRdb processed the RT-PCR reads anew with MiXCR; each CDR3 protein has one entry. Of 90,000 to 120,000 distinct CDR3 sequences in the sample, 35% were seen once. The specimen sequenced was blood, either unsorted or a sorted T cell fraction (not recorded which). These receptors originate from a human donor who was either an allogeneic HSCT recipient or a stem cell or donor lymphocyte infusion donor (not recorded which). It is not recorded whose cells these are; they may come from a transplant donor.

This clonotype occurred a few times. The chain recombines TRBV5-1 with TRBJ2-1; D remains ambiguous. The length of the CDR3 is 15 residues. Germline V gives CDR1 SGHRS, CDR2 YFSETQ. V was shortened by 1 base and J by 2 bases, with 10 bases between the two germline ends. The CDR3 DNA sequence: TGCGCCAGCAGCTTGATAGGGATCACCTACAATGAGCAGTTCTTC. Translation gives CASSLIGITYNEQFF. The whole variable domain, filled in from reference TRBV5-1 and TRBJ2-1, reads KAGVTQTPRYLIKTRGQQVTLSCSPISGHRSVSWYQQTPGQGLQFLFEYFSETQRNKGNFPGRFSGRQFSNSRSEMNVSTLELGDSALYLCASSLIGITYNEQFFGPGTRLTVL.

This clonotype was picked up a small number of times. The V and J genes are TRBV24-1 and TRBJ1-4; D unresolved. Trimming pared 8 bases from V and 8 bases from J, leaving 8 bases between. Germline V gene data show CDR1 as KGHDR and CDR2 as SFDVKD. The CDR3 length is 11 residues. The CDR3 reads CATIDSEKLFF. In DNA form, the CDR3 reads TGTGCCACCATTGACTCGGAAAAACTGTTTTTT.

The chain has TRBV5-1 and TRBJ2-4; 14 bases are shared with TRBD2. CDR1 SGHRS and CDR2 YFSETQ come from the germline V gene. CDR3 size: 19 residues. J lost 3 bases, V lost 1 base, and 9 bases had no gene match. The CDR3 bases are TGCGCCAGCAGCTTGCCCGGACTAGCGGGAGGAGGGGGCAAAAACATTCAGTACTTC. Translating it yields CASSLPGLAGGGGKNIQYF.

This clonotype was seen only a few times. The chain employs TRBV7-2 and TRBJ2-2; D is undetermined. The CDR3 extends over 17 amino acids. In germline, CDR1 is SGHTA, CDR2 FQGNSA. V dropped 2 bases and J dropped 0 bases, with 13 bases sitting between them. The CDR3 DNA reads as TGTGCCAGCAGCTTAAACTATCCCCCCGCGAACACCGGGGAGCTGTTTTTT. Protein product: CASSLNYPPANTGELFF.

This clonotype was seen a handful of times. This chain links TRBV12-3 or TRBV12-4 with TRBJ1-3; D is possibly TRBD1 (6 bases). Trimming pared 3 bases from V and 0 bases from J, leaving 18 bases between. The CDR3 is 18 residues long. CDR3 amino acids: CASSLGPDRLSSGNTIYF. CDR3 nucleotides: TGTGCCAGCAGTTTGGGCCCCGACAGGTTGAGCTCTGGAAACACCATATATTTT.

The CDR3 nucleotides read TGTGCCAGCAGTTACAGTTTACCTGAGCAGTTCTTC. This gives the protein CASSYSLPEQFF. V gene TRBV11-2 combines with J gene TRBJ2-1; D is unresolved. The CDR3 has 12 amino acids. Germline loops: CDR1 SGHAT, CDR2 FQNNGV. Trimming removed 6 bases from V and 9 bases from J, with 12 bases in between.

This clonotype was detected only a few times. The rearrangement links TRBV7-2 to TRBJ1-2, with D hard to call. The CDR3 loop spans 14 amino acids. Trimming shortened V by 5 bases and J by 2 bases, and 12 bases separated the two germline ends. Germline CDR1 is SGHTA and CDR2 is FQGNSA. The CDR3 DNA is TGTGCCAGCAGCCTAGGACGAAGCAACTATGGCTACACCTTC. Protein product: CASSLGRSNYGYTF.

The table lists this clonotype with many counts. The chain recombines TRBV12-3 or TRBV12-4 with TRBJ1-5, with 8 bases lining up with TRBD1. Trimming took 7 bases from V and 4 from J; bases not matched to a gene: 6. CDR3 length: 14 amino acids. The CDR3, as DNA: TGTGCCAGCAAAAGACAGGGGTGGAATCAGCCCCAGCATTTT. Translated: CASKRQGWNQPQHF.

The genes are TRBV29-1 and TRBJ1-1, with D hard to call. Germline lookup yields CDR1 SQVTM and CDR2 ANQGSEA. The CDR3 sequence is 12 residues long. The ends were cut back, 2 bases at V and 1 base at J, with 5 bases in the middle. Here the CDR3 DNA reads TGCAGCGTTGAAAGATCGAACACTGAAGCTTTCTTT. It encodes CSVERSNTEAFF.

This clonotype was recorded a few times. The rearrangement links TRBV6-5 to TRBJ2-1, with TRBD1 as a possible D gene (5 bases). V lost 4 bases, J lost 0 bases, and 10 bases lay in between. The CDR3 extends over 15 amino acids. Germline lookup yields CDR1 MNHEY and CDR2 SVGAGI. This chain's CDR3 is CASSLGRASYNEQFF. Written as DNA, the CDR3 is TGTGCCAGCAGTTTGGGCAGGGCCTCCTACAATGAGCAGTTCTTC.

This clonotype was seen a handful of times. The chain links TRBV11-2 to TRBJ1-1; D is possibly TRBD1 (6 bases). CDR1 SGHAT and CDR2 FQNNGV come from the germline V gene. The CDR3 covers 15 residues. Trimming pared 4 bases from V and 4 bases from J, leaving 16 bases between. This CDR3 is CASSSPGAGGTEAFF. CDR3 coding DNA: TGTGCCAGCAGCTCCCCGGGGGCTGGGGGCACTGAAGCTTTCTTT. The whole variable domain, remainder taken from reference TRBV11-2 and TRBJ1-1, is EAGVAQSPRYKIIEKRQSVAFWCNPISGHATLYWYQQILGQGPKLLIQFQNNGVVDDSQLPKDRFSAERLKGVDSTLKIQPAKLEDSAVYLCASSSPGAGGTEAFFGQGTRLTVV.

This clonotype was counted a few times. The chain has TRBV30 and TRBJ1-1; D gene unclear. Trimming removed 4 bases at V and 1 base at J, with 13 bases between. The CDR3 is made up of 14 amino acids. Looked up from germline, CDR1 is GTSNPN and CDR2 is SVGIG (reference sequence). The CDR3 nucleotides are TGTGCCTGGATTCCCAGGCCGGGGAACACTGAAGCTTTCTTT. Protein: CAWIPRPGNTEAFF.

The chain employs TRBV20-1 and TRBJ2-1, with TRBD2 matching 8 bases. This CDR3 spans 14 amino acids. Losses at the gene ends were 3 bases for V and 6 bases for J; bases not matched to a gene: 7. In germline, CDR1 is DFQATT, CDR2 SNEGSKA (reference sequence). The CDR3 coding sequence is TGCAGTGCTAGTAGTCTAGCGGGCAGCAATGAGCAGTTCTTC. It yields the protein CSASSLAGSNEQFF.

This clonotype was detected a few times. The CDR3 nucleotides are TGTGCCACCGCGGAGGGGAGTAGCAATCAGCCCCAGCATTTT. Protein sequence: CATAEGSSNQPQHF. This chain connects TRBV24-1 to TRBJ1-5; D is possibly TRBD1 (5 bases). The CDR3 is made up of 14 amino acids. Germline values: CDR1 KGHDR, CDR2 SFDVKD. Trimming took 9 bases from V and 0 from J, leaving 11 bases between them.

This clonotype has more than one count but fewer than ten. The chain is built from TRBV7-8 and TRBJ1-1; D uncertain. Germline CDR1 SGHVS, CDR2 FQNEAQ. Trimming stripped 5 bases from V and 10 bases from J, with 17 bases between. The CDR3 covers 13 residues. CDR3 in DNA: TGTGCCAGCAGCGAGGATCCAGCCTCAGCAGCTTTCTTT. Protein sequence: CASSEDPASAAFF.

This clonotype showed up just a few times. The chain uses TRBV18 and TRBJ1-1, with a possible D match to TRBD1 (6 bases). The CDR3 has 16 residues. Germline CDR1 reads KGHSH; CDR2 reads LQKENI. V was shortened by 3 bases and J by 4 bases, with 18 bases between the two germline ends. The CDR3 coding sequence is TGTGCCAGCTCACCGTGGAAGGGGGAGGTAGGCACTGAAGCTTTCTTT. Translating gives CASSPWKGEVGTEAFF.

There are a few counts of this clonotype. The V call is TRBV7-2, the J call TRBJ1-1; a weak D match, TRBD1 (6 bases). The V gene's germline CDR1 is SGHTA and CDR2 FQGNSA. The CDR3 covers 16 residues. Trimming removed 0 bases at V and 3 bases at J, with 14 bases between. CDR3 loop: CASSLATGRVYTEAFF. CDR3 coding DNA: TGTGCCAGCAGCTTAGCCACAGGGAGGGTATACACTGAAGCTTTCTTT.

The chain couples TRBV4-3 to TRBJ1-1, with 7 positions matching TRBD1. Germline V gene sequence: CDR1 LGHNA, CDR2 YSLEER. The CDR3 contains 13 residues. Trimming cost V 4 bases and J 10 bases; bases outside gene matches: 9. The CDR3 nucleotides are TGCGCCAGCAGCCCTGAAGGGGGCACCGGAGCTTTCTTT. It codes for CASSPEGGTGAFF.

This clonotype was recorded a few times. The chain recombines TRBV6-5 with TRBJ1-1; tentatively, D is TRBD1 (5 bases). CDR1 is MNHEY, CDR2 SVGAGI, per germline. CDR3 length: 15 amino acids. Trimming took 7 bases from V and 4 from J, leaving 19 bases between them. The CDR3 protein is CASTGGESVRTEAFF. The CDR3 DNA reads TGTGCCAGCACTGGGGGGGAGTCAGTTCGCACTGAAGCTTTCTTT.

The chain recombines TRBV4-2 with TRBJ2-3; the D gene is possibly TRBD1 (6 bases). The V gene lost 0 bases and the J gene lost 2 bases, with 12 bases spanning the gap. Per germline, CDR1 LGHNA and CDR2 YNFKEQ. This CDR3 spans 16 amino acids. CDR3 protein: CASSQERTVSTDTQYF. CDR3 nucleotides: TGTGCCAGCAGCCAAGAGAGGACAGTTTCCACAGATACGCAGTATTTT.

This chain links TRBV5-6 with TRBJ2-5; the D gene could be TRBD1 or TRBD2 (5 bases each). The germline V gene has CDR1 SGHDT and CDR2 YYEEEE. The CDR3 totals 13 residues. V was shortened by 2 bases and J by 4 bases, with 9 bases between the two germline ends. CDR3: CASSLLGTETQYF. In DNA, the CDR3 is TGTGCCAGCAGCTTACTAGGGACAGAGACCCAGTACTTC. Full variable domain (remainder filled in from reference TRBV5-6 and TRBJ2-5): DAGVTQSPTHLIKTRGQQVTLRCSPKSGHDTVSWYQQALGQGPQFIFQYYEEEERQRGNFPDRFSGHQFPNYSSELNVNALLLGDSALYLCASSLLGTETQYFGPGTRLLVL.

This clonotype was picked up a small number of times. This chain links TRBV9 with TRBJ2-3; the D is unclear. The V gene's germline CDR1 is SGDLS and CDR2 YYNGEE. V was clipped by 1 base and J by 2 bases, with 11 bases between them. CDR3 size: 15 residues. The CDR3 is CASSVRNYPTDTQYF. CDR3 coding DNA: TGTGCCAGCAGCGTAAGGAACTATCCCACAGATACGCAGTATTTT.

This clonotype was observed a handful of times. The chain employs TRBV7-6 and TRBJ2-1; TRBD2 agrees at 7 bases. Germline assignment: CDR1 SGHVS and CDR2 FNYEAQ. J was trimmed by 2 bases and V by 3 bases; bases with no gene match: 4. The CDR3 extends over 15 amino acids. The CDR3: CASSFLGGAYNEQFF. CDR3 in DNA: TGTGCCAGCAGCTTCTTGGGGGGGGCCTACAATGAGCAGTTCTTC.

This clonotype was seen many times. V and J are TRBV12-3 or TRBV12-4 and TRBJ1-1; no firm D call. V gave up 6 bases and J gave up 3 bases, with 14 bases separating them. The CDR3 has 14 amino acids. For the CDR3, the DNA is TGTGCCAGCAGCCCCAGACGTTCGTACACTGAAGCTTTCTTT. This codes for CASSPRRSYTEAFF.

The chain employs TRBV3-1 and TRBJ2-3; TRBD2 is a possible D gene (6 bases). Germline CDR1 reads LGHDT; CDR2 reads YNNKEL (reference sequence). The V gene lost 5 bases and the J gene lost 2 bases, with 14 bases spanning the gap. CDR3 size: 15 residues. In DNA, the CDR3 is TGTGCCAGCAGCTTAGCGGACCCGGACACAGATACGCAGTATTTT. It codes for CASSLADPDTDTQYF.

This clonotype was counted between two and nine times. The chain employs TRBV28 and TRBJ1-4, with D possibly matching TRBD1 (5 bases). V dropped 6 bases and J dropped 2 bases, with 13 bases sitting between them. Looked up from germline, CDR1 is MDHEN and CDR2 is SYDVKM. The CDR3 runs to 15 residues. The CDR3 reads CASSTGGSTNEKLFF. The CDR3 DNA follows: TGTGCCAGCAGCACGGGGGGGTCGACTAATGAAAAACTGTTTTTT.